These 14 T cell receptor beta chains share one sample of origin, sequenced in a study of shared clonotypes between healthy human individuals. Sequencing was performed with immunoSEQ multiplex PCR; in TCRdb, only in-frame clones are kept and a portion is missing. The sample holds roughly 400,000 clones; around 96% are singletons and the top ten take about 0.34%. Material for sequencing was memory CD8+ T cells sorted from blood. The subset denotes: CD45RO+ cells pooled with CCR7-negative TemRA cells. The receptors stem from a man between 25 and 39 years old in good health.

The chain employs TRBV4-1 and TRBJ1-4, with a possible D match to TRBD1 (5 bases). Deletions cut 4 bases from V and 7 bases from J, with 16 bases between. The CDR3 covers 15 residues. CDR1 is MGHRA and CDR2 is YSYEKL in the germline V gene. The CDR3 DNA follows: TGCGCCAGCAGCCCGACAGTGACCCGACCTGAAAAACTGTTTTTT. As protein: CASSPTVTRPEKLFF.

The chain couples TRBV5-1 to TRBJ2-3; D is ambiguous. The germline V gene has CDR1 SGHRS and CDR2 YFSETQ. The CDR3 loop spans 14 amino acids. Trimming left V 4 bases short and J 1 base short, with 10 bases between. The CDR3 sequence is CASSPGGGTDTQYF. CDR3 bases: TGCGCCAGCAGCCCTGGTGGGGGCACAGATACGCAGTATTTT. The full variable domain, in which reference TRBV5-1 and TRBJ2-3 provide the parts outside the CDR3, is KAGVTQTPRYLIKTRGQQVTLSCSPISGHRSVSWYQQTPGQGLQFLFEYFSETQRNKGNFPGRFSGRQFSNSRSEMNVSTLELGDSALYLCASSPGGGTDTQYFGPGTRLTVL.

The chain employs TRBV6-6 and TRBJ1-4, with D possibly TRBD1 on 6 matching bases. Trimming stripped 5 bases from V and 3 bases from J, with 16 bases between. Germline-derived CDR1 and CDR2 are MNHNY and SVGAGI (reference sequence). The CDR3 spans 16 residues. The CDR3 DNA is TGTGCCAGCAGTGTCGGGTGGGGGCTGGCTAATGAAAAACTGTTTTTT. Protein: CASSVGWGLANEKLFF.

The J gene is TRBJ2-1, the V gene TRBV5-6; D gene unclear. There are 12 residues in the CDR3. From germline, CDR1 is SGHDT and CDR2 YYEEEE. Trimming left V 0 bases short and J 7 bases short, with 5 bases between. CDR3 sequence: CASSLGLNEQFF. The CDR3 region has the DNA TGTGCCAGCAGCTTGGGCCTTAATGAGCAGTTCTTC.

The chain joins TRBV5-6 to TRBJ2-1, with D perhaps TRBD1 (6 bases). Per germline, CDR1 SGHDT and CDR2 YYEEEE. The CDR3 is made up of 14 amino acids. Deletions cut 4 bases from V and 8 bases from J, with 16 bases between. CDR3 region: CASSRRSPGDEQFF. The CDR3 nucleotides read TGTGCCAGCAGCCGACGGAGCCCAGGGGATGAGCAGTTCTTC.

The table lists this clone with a count of one. The genes are TRBV11-2 and TRBJ1-1; D may be TRBD1 (5 bases). The germline gives CDR1 SGHAT, CDR2 FQNNGV. The CDR3 runs 15 residues. The V end lost 5 bases, the J end lost 0 bases, and 13 bases lay between the germline ends. For the CDR3, the DNA is TGTGCCAGCAGCCCCAGACAGTTCATGAACACTGAAGCTTTCTTT. It encodes CASSPRQFMNTEAFF.

The chain links TRBV9 to TRBJ2-3; D is uncertain. Per germline, CDR1 SGDLS and CDR2 YYNGEE. V was trimmed by 4 bases and J by 2 bases, leaving 14 bases between them. There are 15 residues in the CDR3. The chain's CDR3 is CASSPDRGHTDTQYF. The DNA for the CDR3 is TGTGCCAGCAGCCCCGATAGAGGTCACACAGATACGCAGTATTTT.

The chain employs TRBV9 and TRBJ2-2; D not resolved. Trimming stripped 6 bases from V and 7 bases from J, with 16 bases between. Germline assignment: CDR1 SGDLS and CDR2 YYNGEE. The CDR3 spans 14 residues. The CDR3 DNA reads TGTGCCAGCAACCCCCGGACCTCTGGCGGGGAGCTGTTTTTT. Its translation is CASNPRTSGGELFF.

V usage is TRBV30 and J usage is TRBJ2-1, with 8 positions matching TRBD1. Per germline, CDR1 GTSNPN and CDR2 SVGIG (reference sequence). J gave up 7 bases and V 0 bases, and 8 bases lay outside the gene matches. The CDR3 loop spans 15 amino acids. The CDR3 protein is CAWSVGQARGNEQFF. The DNA of the CDR3 is TGTGCCTGGAGTGTGGGACAGGCAAGGGGAAATGAGCAGTTCTTC.

The chain joins TRBV30 to TRBJ2-3; D is undetermined. The V end lost 3 bases, the J end lost 7 bases, and 8 bases lay between the germline ends. Germline CDR1 and CDR2: GTSNPN and SVGIG (reference sequence). CDR3 length equals 11 residues. Here the CDR3 DNA reads TGTGCCTGGAGATTAGGCAATACGCAGTATTTT. Translation gives CAWRLGNTQYF.

V and J are TRBV5-1 and TRBJ1-6; tentatively, D is TRBD1 (5 bases). Trimming stripped 0 bases from V and 9 bases from J, with 7 bases between. Germline CDR1 and CDR2: SGHRS and YFSETQ. The CDR3 sequence is 13 residues long. The CDR3 nucleotides read TGCGCCAGCAGCTTGGCGGGGACTTCACCCCTCCACTTT. Its translation is CASSLAGTSPLHF.

V usage is TRBV5-1 and J usage is TRBJ1-4, with 10 bases that match TRBD1. Germline CDR1 and CDR2: SGHRS and YFSETQ. The CDR3 has 14 amino acids. The junction had 6 bases not matched to a gene; V was cut back by 5 bases and J by 8 bases. DNA of the CDR3: TGCGCCAGCAGTACCGGGACAGGGGCAGAAAAACTGTTTTTT. It translates to CASSTGTGAEKLFF.

This chain connects TRBV7-4 to TRBJ1-1; D gene unclear. The CDR3 totals 14 residues. In germline, CDR1 is SGHVT, CDR2 SQSDAQ. V lost 7 bases and J lost 0, with 12 bases in between. The CDR3 here is CASTPRRLNTEAFF. The CDR3 coding sequence is TGTGCCAGCACCCCCAGGAGGTTGAACACTGAAGCTTTCTTT.

This chain connects TRBV10-3 to TRBJ1-2, with a weak D call TRBD1 (5 bases). The germline V gene has CDR1 ENHRY and CDR2 SYGVKD. The CDR3 totals 13 residues. Trimming cost V 8 bases and J 7 bases, with 17 bases left between them. CDR3 amino acids: CAISGQSDAGYTF. The CDR3, as DNA: TGTGCCATCTCGGGGCAGTCTGATGCTGGCTACACCTTC.